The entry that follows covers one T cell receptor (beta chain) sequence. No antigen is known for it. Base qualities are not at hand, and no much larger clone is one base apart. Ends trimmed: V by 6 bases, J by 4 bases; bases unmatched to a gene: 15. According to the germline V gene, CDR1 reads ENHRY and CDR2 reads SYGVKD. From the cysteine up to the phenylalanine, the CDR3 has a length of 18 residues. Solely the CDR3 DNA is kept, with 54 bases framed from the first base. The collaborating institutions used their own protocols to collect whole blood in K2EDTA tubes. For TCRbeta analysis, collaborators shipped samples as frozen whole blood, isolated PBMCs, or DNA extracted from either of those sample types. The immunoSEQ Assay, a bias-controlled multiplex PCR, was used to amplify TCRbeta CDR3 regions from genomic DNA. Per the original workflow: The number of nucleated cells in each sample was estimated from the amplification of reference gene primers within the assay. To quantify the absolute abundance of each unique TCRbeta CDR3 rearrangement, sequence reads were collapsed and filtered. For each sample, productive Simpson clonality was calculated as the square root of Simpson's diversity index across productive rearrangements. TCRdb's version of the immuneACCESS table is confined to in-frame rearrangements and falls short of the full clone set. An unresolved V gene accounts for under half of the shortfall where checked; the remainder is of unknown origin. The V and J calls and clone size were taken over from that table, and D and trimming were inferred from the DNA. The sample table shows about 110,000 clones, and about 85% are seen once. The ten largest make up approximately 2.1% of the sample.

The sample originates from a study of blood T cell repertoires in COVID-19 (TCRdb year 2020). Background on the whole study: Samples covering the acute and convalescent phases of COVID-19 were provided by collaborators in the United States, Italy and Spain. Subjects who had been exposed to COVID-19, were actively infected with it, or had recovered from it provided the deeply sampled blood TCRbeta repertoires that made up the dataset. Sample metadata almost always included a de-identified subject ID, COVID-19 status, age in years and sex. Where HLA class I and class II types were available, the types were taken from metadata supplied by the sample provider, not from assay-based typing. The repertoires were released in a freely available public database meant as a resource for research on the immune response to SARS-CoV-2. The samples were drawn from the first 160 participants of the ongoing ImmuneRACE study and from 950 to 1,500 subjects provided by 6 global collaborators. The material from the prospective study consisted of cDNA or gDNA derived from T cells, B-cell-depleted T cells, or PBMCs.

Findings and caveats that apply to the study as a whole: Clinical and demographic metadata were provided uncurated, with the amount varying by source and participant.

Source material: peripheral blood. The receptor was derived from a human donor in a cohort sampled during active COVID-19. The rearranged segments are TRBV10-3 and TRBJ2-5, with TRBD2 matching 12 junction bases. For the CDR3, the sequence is CAISTITSGRSHGETQYF. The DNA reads TGTGCCATCAGCACGATTACTAGCGGGAGGTCCCATGGAGAGACCCAGTACTTC.